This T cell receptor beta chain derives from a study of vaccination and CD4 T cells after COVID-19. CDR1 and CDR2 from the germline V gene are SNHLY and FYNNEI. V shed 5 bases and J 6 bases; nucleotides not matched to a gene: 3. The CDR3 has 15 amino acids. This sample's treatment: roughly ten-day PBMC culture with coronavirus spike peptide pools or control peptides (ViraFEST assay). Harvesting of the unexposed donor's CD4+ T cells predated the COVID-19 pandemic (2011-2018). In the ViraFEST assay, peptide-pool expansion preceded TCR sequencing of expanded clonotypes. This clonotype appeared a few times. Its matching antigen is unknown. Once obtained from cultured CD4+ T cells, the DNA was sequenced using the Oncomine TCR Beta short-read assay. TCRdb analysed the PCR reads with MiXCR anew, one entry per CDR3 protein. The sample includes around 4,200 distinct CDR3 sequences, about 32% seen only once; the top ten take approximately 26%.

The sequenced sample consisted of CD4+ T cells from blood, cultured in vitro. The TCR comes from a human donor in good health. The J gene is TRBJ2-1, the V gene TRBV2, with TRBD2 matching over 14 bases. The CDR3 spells CASSLGLAGVNEQFF. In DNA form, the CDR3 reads TGTGCCAGCAGTCTGGGACTAGCGGGGGTCAATGAGCAGTTCTTC.